A single sample is the source of the 15 T cell receptor beta chains below, sequenced in a study of identical twins. TCRdb re-called the 5' RACE reads with MiXCR, one entry per CDR3 protein. The sample holds approximately 470,000 distinct CDR3 sequences; 12% to 15% are singletons and the top ten take roughly 0.56%. This sample also belongs to another study, concerning yellow fever vaccine responses in identical twins.

Sample: CD4+ T cells sorted from blood. The origin of the receptors is a woman under 30 in good health.

The chain couples TRBV7-9 to TRBJ2-7, with D perhaps TRBD2 (5 bases). Trimming left V 7 bases short and J 4 bases short, with 17 bases between. CDR1 is SEHNR and CDR2 is FQNEAQ in the germline V gene (reference sequence). CDR3 length: 14 residues. CDR3 loop: CASTTGMGGYEQYF. The CDR3 coding sequence is TGTGCCAGCACCACCGGGATGGGTGGGTACGAGCAGTACTTC.

The chain couples TRBV12-3 or TRBV12-4 to TRBJ2-2, with 7 bases aligning to TRBD1. Trimming took 5 bases from V and 1 from J; bases not matched to a gene: 7. The CDR3 has 16 amino acids. For the CDR3, the DNA is TGTGCCAGCAGTCCACAGACAGGGAGGAACACCGGGGAGCTGTTTTTT. Encoded protein: CASSPQTGRNTGELFF.

J is TRBJ1-1 and V is TRBV11-2; D is perhaps TRBD1 (6 bases). The germline CDR1 and CDR2 sequences are SGHAT and FQNNGV. V gave up 1 base and J gave up 5 bases, with 14 bases separating them. There are 15 residues in the CDR3. In DNA, the CDR3 is TGTGCCAGCAGCTTAGCAGGGCAGGGGAGGACTGAAGCTTTCTTT. This sequence encodes CASSLAGQGRTEAFF.

The chain uses TRBV6-2 or TRBV6-3 and TRBJ2-5, with 7 bases identical to TRBD1. The CDR3 consists of 19 residues. In germline, CDR1 is MNHEY, CDR2 SVGEGT. V trimming: 5 bases; J trimming: 1 base; junction bases outside the gene matches: 19. CDR3 loop: CASSTDRDEGLDFQETQYF. The DNA of the CDR3 is TGTGCCAGCAGTACCGACAGGGACGAGGGCTTGGATTTCCAAGAGACCCAGTACTTC.

This clonotype was detected a few times. This chain links TRBV24-1 with TRBJ2-2; 8 nucleotides line up with TRBD1. Germline-derived CDR1 and CDR2 are KGHDR and SFDVKD. CDR3 length equals 14 residues. The V and J ends lost 7 bases and 4 bases, in that order; junction bases with no gene match: 4. As DNA, the CDR3 is TGTGCCACCAGGAGGACAGGGACCACCGGGGAGCTGTTTTTT. Its protein product is CATRRTGTTGELFF.

This clonotype occurred a few times. The chain combines TRBV20-1 with TRBJ2-5; 7 bases map to TRBD2. Germline V gives CDR1 DFQATT, CDR2 SNEGSKA (reference sequence). The J segment lost 0 bases and the V segment lost 0 bases, leaving 7 bases of the junction unmatched. CDR3 length equals 16 residues. CDR3 loop: CSARDWERGNQETQYF. CDR3 in DNA: TGCAGTGCTAGAGATTGGGAGCGGGGCAACCAAGAGACCCAGTACTTC.

This clonotype was counted only a few times. This sequence joins TRBV5-1 and TRBJ1-1; perhaps TRBD1 as D (6 bases). CDR1 is SGHRS and CDR2 is YFSETQ in the germline V gene. The CDR3 covers 15 residues. V was shortened by 4 bases and J by 5 bases, with 18 bases between the two germline ends. Here the CDR3 DNA reads TGCGCCAGCAGCGCCCCACAGGGTCAATGGACTGAAGCTTTCTTT. Its protein product is CASSAPQGQWTEAFF.

This clonotype was counted only a few times. This chain uses TRBV11-3 with TRBJ2-2, with 7 bases matching TRBD1. Looked up from germline, CDR1 is SGHNT and CDR2 is YENEEA. V shed 3 bases and J 7 bases; nucleotides not matched to a gene: 5. The CDR3 runs to 14 residues. The DNA of the CDR3 is TGTGCCAGCAGCTTCGTCCGGACAGGCGGGGAGCTGTTTTTT. Translated: CASSFVRTGGELFF.

This clonotype was detected ten times or more. The V gene is TRBV6-2 or TRBV6-3, the J gene TRBJ2-3; unclear D gene. CDR3 size: 12 residues. From germline, CDR1 is MNHEY and CDR2 SVGEGT. The V gene lost 8 bases and the J gene lost 3 bases, with 9 bases spanning the gap. CDR3: CASESGTDTQYF. The CDR3 bases are TGTGCCAGCGAAAGTGGGACAGATACGCAGTATTTT.

The chain links TRBV29-1 to TRBJ2-7; D gene uncertain. The germline V gene encodes CDR1 SQVTM and CDR2 ANQGSEA. With 1 base removed from V and 1 base from J, the gap between germline ends came to 8 bases. The CDR3 extends over 13 amino acids. Here the CDR3 reads CSVEVGPSYEQYF. The CDR3 DNA sequence: TGCAGCGTTGAAGTCGGGCCATCCTACGAGCAGTACTTC.

The chain uses TRBV28 and TRBJ2-1; unclear D gene. CDR1 is MDHEN and CDR2 is SYDVKM in the germline V gene. There are 13 residues in the CDR3. Trimming removed 5 bases from V and 8 bases from J, with 13 bases in between. CDR3 region: CASSLTGRYEQFF. DNA for the CDR3: TGTGCCAGCAGTCTGACCGGGCGATATGAGCAGTTCTTC.

This clonotype occurred a few times. V usage is TRBV12-3 or TRBV12-4 and J usage is TRBJ2-1, with 9 bases that match TRBD1. V lost 1 base and J lost 6; bases outside the gene matches: 7. This CDR3 is built from 16 residues. The CDR3 reads CASSLEGQGVANEQFF. CDR3 nucleotide sequence: TGTGCCAGCAGTTTAGAGGGACAGGGTGTGGCCAATGAGCAGTTCTTC.

This clonotype was found a few times. The V call is TRBV10-3, the J call TRBJ1-6, with 10 bases lining up with TRBD1. V lost 7 bases, J lost 7 bases, and 4 bases stayed unmatched. This CDR3 is 14 amino acids long. Germline V gene lookup returns CDR1 ENHRY and CDR2 SYGVKD. The CDR3 region has the DNA TGTGCCATCAAGACAGGGGGCGAGAATTCACCCCTCCACTTT. Translation gives CAIKTGGENSPLHF.

The chain uses TRBV6-2 or TRBV6-3 and TRBJ2-1; a weak D match, TRBD2 (6 bases). V shed 4 bases and J shed 7 bases, with 23 bases lying between them. CDR1 is MNHEY and CDR2 is SVGEGT in the germline V gene. The CDR3 totals 17 residues. Written as DNA, the CDR3 is TGTGCCAGCAGTTTCACTCAGGGAGGCGACCCCTGGAATGAGCAGTTCTTC. It encodes CASSFTQGGDPWNEQFF.

The chain couples TRBV20-1 to TRBJ2-4; 7 nucleotides align to TRBD1. Looked up from germline, CDR1 is DFQATT and CDR2 is SNEGSKA (reference sequence). V lost 4 bases, J lost 5 bases, and 8 bases stayed unmatched. CDR3 length equals 14 residues. Written as DNA, the CDR3 is TGCAGTGCTACCCCCGGACAGGTCCAAAACATTCAGTACTTC. Its protein product is CSATPGQVQNIQYF.